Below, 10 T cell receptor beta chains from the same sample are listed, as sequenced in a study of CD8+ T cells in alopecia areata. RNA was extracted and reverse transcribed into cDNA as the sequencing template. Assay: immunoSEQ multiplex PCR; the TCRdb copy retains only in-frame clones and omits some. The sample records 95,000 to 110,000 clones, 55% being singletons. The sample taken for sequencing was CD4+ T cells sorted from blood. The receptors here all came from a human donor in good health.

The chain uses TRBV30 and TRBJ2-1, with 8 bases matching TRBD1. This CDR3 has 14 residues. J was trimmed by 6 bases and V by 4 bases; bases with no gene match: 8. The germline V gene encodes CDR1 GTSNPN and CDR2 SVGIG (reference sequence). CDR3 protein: CAWTTGARTNEQFF. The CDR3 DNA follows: TGTGCCTGGACGACAGGGGCGCGTACCAATGAGCAGTTCTTC.

The CDR3, as DNA: TGTGCCTGGAGGCCGGGACAGGGGGCCGGGGAGCTGTTTTTT. The encoded protein is CAWRPGQGAGELFF. The rearrangement joins TRBV30 to TRBJ2-2, with TRBD1 matching 11 bases. This CDR3 has 14 residues. The V gene's germline CDR1 is GTSNPN and CDR2 SVGIG (reference sequence). V trimming: 3 bases; J trimming: 6 bases; junction bases outside the gene matches: 3.

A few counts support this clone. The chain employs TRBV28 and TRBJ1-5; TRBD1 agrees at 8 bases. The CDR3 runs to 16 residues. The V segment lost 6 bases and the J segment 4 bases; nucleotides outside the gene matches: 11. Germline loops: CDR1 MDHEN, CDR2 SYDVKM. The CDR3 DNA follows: TGTGCCAGCAGATATGATACAGGGGGAAGTAATCAGCCCCAGCATTTT. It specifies CASRYDTGGSNQPQHF.

The CDR3 region has the DNA TGTGCCAGTAGTACCCAGATCAATCAGCCCCAGCATTTT. Translated, it gives CASSTQINQPQHF. This sequence joins TRBV19 and TRBJ1-5; no clear D gene. The CDR3 contains 13 residues. Trimming took off 4 bases at V and 3 bases at J, with 7 bases between the two ends. Germline-derived CDR1 and CDR2 are LNHDA and SQIVND (reference sequence).

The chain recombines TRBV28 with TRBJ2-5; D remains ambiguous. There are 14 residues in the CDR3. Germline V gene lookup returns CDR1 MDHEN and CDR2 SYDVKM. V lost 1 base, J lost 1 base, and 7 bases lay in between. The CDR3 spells CASSLSVAQETQYF. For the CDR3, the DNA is TGTGCCAGCAGTTTATCAGTAGCCCAAGAGACCCAGTACTTC. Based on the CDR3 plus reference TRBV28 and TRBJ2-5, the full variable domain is DVKVTQSSRYLVKRTGEKVFLECVQDMDHENMFWYRQDPGLGLRLIYFSYDVKMKEKGDIPEGYSVSREKKERFSLILESASTNQTSMYLCASSLSVAQETQYFGPGTRLLVL.

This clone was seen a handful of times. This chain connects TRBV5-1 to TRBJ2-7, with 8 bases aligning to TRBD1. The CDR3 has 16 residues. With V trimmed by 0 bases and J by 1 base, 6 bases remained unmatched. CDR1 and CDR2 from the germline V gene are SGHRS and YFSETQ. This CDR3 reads CASSLAGQGLSYEQYF. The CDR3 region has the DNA TGCGCCAGCAGCTTGGCCGGACAGGGATTATCCTACGAGCAGTACTTC. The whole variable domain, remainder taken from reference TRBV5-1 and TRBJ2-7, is KAGVTQTPRYLIKTRGQQVTLSCSPISGHRSVSWYQQTPGQGLQFLFEYFSETQRNKGNFPGRFSGRQFSNSRSEMNVSTLELGDSALYLCASSLAGQGLSYEQYFGPGTRLTVT.

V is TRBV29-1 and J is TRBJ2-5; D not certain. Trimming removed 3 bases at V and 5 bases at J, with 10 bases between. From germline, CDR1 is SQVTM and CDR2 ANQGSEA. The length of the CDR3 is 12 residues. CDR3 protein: CSVDARWETQYF. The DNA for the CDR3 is TGCAGCGTTGACGCTCGGTGGGAGACCCAGTACTTC.

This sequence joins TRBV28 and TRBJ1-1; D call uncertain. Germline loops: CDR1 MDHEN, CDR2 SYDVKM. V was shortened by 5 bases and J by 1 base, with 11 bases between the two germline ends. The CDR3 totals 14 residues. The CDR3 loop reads CASSLPQRNTEAFF. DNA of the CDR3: TGTGCCAGCAGTCTACCACAGAGGAACACTGAAGCTTTCTTT. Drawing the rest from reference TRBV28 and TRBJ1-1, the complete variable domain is DVKVTQSSRYLVKRTGEKVFLECVQDMDHENMFWYRQDPGLGLRLIYFSYDVKMKEKGDIPEGYSVSREKKERFSLILESASTNQTSMYLCASSLPQRNTEAFFGQGTRLTVV.

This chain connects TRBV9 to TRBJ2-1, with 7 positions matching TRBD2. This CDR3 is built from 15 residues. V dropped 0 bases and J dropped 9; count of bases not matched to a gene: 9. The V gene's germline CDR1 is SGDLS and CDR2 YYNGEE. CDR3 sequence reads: CASSVGTRVSAEQFF. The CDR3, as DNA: TGTGCCAGCAGCGTAGGGACTAGAGTTAGCGCTGAGCAGTTCTTC.

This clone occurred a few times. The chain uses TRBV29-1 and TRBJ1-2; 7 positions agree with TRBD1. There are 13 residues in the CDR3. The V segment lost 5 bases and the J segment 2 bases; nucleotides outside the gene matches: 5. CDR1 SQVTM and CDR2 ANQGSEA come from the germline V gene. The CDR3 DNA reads TGCAGCGTTCGGGACAGAGAAAACTATGGCTACACCTTC. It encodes CSVRDRENYGYTF.